Sequencing of this T cell receptor beta chain was carried out in a study of blood T cells in healthy people across ages. Notes on the study in general: Diversity of TCR beta correlated strongly with naive T cell percentage.

Germline V gene data show CDR1 as DFQATT and CDR2 as SNEGSKA (reference sequence). The CDR3 is 13 residues long. This clonotype was seen once. Antigen: not known. Together with a sample-barcoded 5' primer, a J-beta primer mix was included in a second PCR lasting about 6 to 12 cycles. Each cDNA was tagged by a template-switch adaptor containing 12 random nucleotides. TCRdb fed the 5' RACE reads into MiXCR, producing one record per CDR3 protein. Of around 900,000 distinct CDR3 sequences listed, roughly 51% were seen once; the top ten hold 20% to 25%. This chain joins TRBV20-1 and TRBJ2-3; the D gene could be TRBD1 or TRBD2 (6 bases each). Material: blood. The TCR originated in a woman aged 55-69 years in good health. For the CDR3, the DNA is TGCAGCGCGCGGGACACCATCACAGATACGCAGTATTTT. It encodes CSARDTITDTQYF.